This T cell receptor (beta chain) was found in a study of OX40 agonist ivuxolimab in advanced cancers. Study background: Enrollees could have had prior anti-PD-1, anti-PD-L1 or anti-CTLA-4 therapy, which around 40% had received.

Method: immunoSEQ multiplex PCR; TCRdb's copy keeps in-frame clones and lacks some. The sample holds 60,000 to 70,000 clones; 88% are singletons and the top ten take approximately 0.25%. The receptor comes from an adult with an advanced solid tumor such as melanoma, head and neck, liver or kidney cancer. Source: CD4+ or CD8+ T cells sorted from blood, taken in a trial of the OX40 agonist ivuxolimab.

Here the CDR3 DNA reads TGTGCCAGCCCCCCGGGACTAGAGTATCTGGAGCCCTCAAGAGAGCAGTTCTTC. The encoded protein is CASPPGLEYLEPSREQFF. The chain couples TRBV28 to TRBJ2-1; 8 bases are shared with TRBD2. V lost 8 bases, J lost 10 bases, and 25 bases stayed unmatched. The CDR3 totals 18 residues. Germline CDR1 is MDHEN and CDR2 is SYDVKM.